These 2 T cell receptor beta chains share one sample of origin, sequenced in a study of T-cell memory formation after mild COVID-19. TCRdb re-called the 5' RACE reads through MiXCR, storing one row per CDR3 protein. The sample shows tens of thousands of distinct CDR3 sequences, around an eighth of them seen only once. Sequences were obtained from PBMCs or a T cell subset sorted from them (not recorded which). The source is an adult woman who had mild COVID-19 (a few samples of this study predate the infection). Cell type and time point are not known.

The gene calls are TRBV12-3 or TRBV12-4 and TRBJ1-1; no reliable D call. The CDR3 runs 12 residues. V was cut by 4 bases and J by 5 bases, with 8 bases left in between. CDR3 DNA: TGTGCCAGCAGTTGGGCGACGACTGAAGCTTTCTTT. It translates to CASSWATTEAFF.

This clonotype was seen repeatedly, ten times or more. Being one base from a much bigger clone, this may be a read error. The chain employs TRBV7-8 and TRBJ2-7; D is undetermined. CDR1 and CDR2 from the germline V gene are SGHVS and FQNEAQ. The CDR3 runs 11 residues. V gave up 1 base and J gave up 3 bases, with 1 base separating them. CDR3 loop: CASSLVYEQYF. In nucleotides, the CDR3 is TGTGCCAGCAGCTTAGTCTACGAGCAGTACTTC.